Listed below are T cell receptor beta chains from one sample, sequenced in a study of CD8 T cells in ankylosing spondylitis. One entry per CDR3 protein, called by TCRdb with MiXCR from the 5' RACE reads. The sample includes roughly 440,000 distinct CDR3 sequences, more than 15% of them seen just once. The sample taken for sequencing was blood, either unsorted or a sorted T cell fraction (not recorded which). These receptors all stem from a male donor with ankylosing spondylitis. The conserved cysteine and the conserved F or W are not part of the CDR3 here. Fields, in order: J gene, V gene, CDR3 protein.

TRBJ1-1	TRBV7-9	ASSLVGQLNTEAF
TRBJ2-5	TRBV5-6	ASSLTNGETQY
TRBJ2-7	TRBV27	ASSPGSDKVSYEQY
TRBJ2-7	TRBV6-5	ASSYFILYEQY
TRBJ2-5	TRBV4-3	ASSQEGRIQETQY
TRBJ2-3	TRBV29-1	SVGQGADTQY
TRBJ2-3	TRBV7-9	ASSFPTGGRLTDTQY
TRBJ2-2	TRBV19	ASIDSGIRTGELF
TRBJ2-1	TRBV7-3	ASSPTPAAPEQF
TRBJ2-7	TRBV27	ASSGSRSGEQY
TRBJ2-1	TRBV7-9	ASSPGGLGYNEQF
TRBJ1-5	TRBV5-8	ASSLEARGGNQPQH
TRBJ2-5	TRBV2	ASSEWAGEETQY